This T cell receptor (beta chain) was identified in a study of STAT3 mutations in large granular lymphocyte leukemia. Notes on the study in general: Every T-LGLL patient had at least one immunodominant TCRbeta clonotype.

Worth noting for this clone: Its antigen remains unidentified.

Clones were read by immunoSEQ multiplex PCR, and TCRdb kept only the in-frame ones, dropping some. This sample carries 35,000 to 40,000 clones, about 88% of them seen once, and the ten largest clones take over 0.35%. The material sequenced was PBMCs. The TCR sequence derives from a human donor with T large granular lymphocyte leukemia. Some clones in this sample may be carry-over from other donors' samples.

The CDR3 region has the DNA TGCGCCAGCAGCGTAACAGGGAACACTGAAGCTTTCTTT. It yields the protein CASSVTGNTEAFF. The V and J genes are TRBV5-1 and TRBJ1-1; D is possibly TRBD1 (5 bases). CDR3 length: 13 amino acids. The V end lost 4 bases, the J end lost 1 base, and 8 bases lay between the germline ends. In germline, CDR1 is SGHRS, CDR2 YFSETQ.